This T cell receptor (beta chain) is from a study of cytomegalovirus exposure and HLA in healthy donors (dated by TCRdb to 2017 to 2019). Broadly, across the study: In an earlier analysis of under 750 of the donors, 276 Gb of sequence data and roughly 100 million unique TCR beta sequences from roughly 200 million T cells were reported. About 280 gigabases of sequencing data and around 90 million unique TCR sequences made up an early release that covered over 550 HLA-typed donors. Typing coverage varied by locus: roughly 620-640 donors for A, B, C, DRB1 and DQB1; roughly 560 for DQA1; more than 600 for DPA1; under 490 for DPB1. Across 300 to 400 genotyped donors of the cohort, an average of approximately 200,000 unique TCR beta nucleotide sequences per donor were sequenced, and approximately 19% of those sequences were non-productive. Rather than using new phenotypic data, the later analysis identified candidate immune exposures from TCR beta sequences and from how often those sequences occurred across donors. HLA typing included class I and class II loci at four-digit resolution. Donor age, sex, ethnicity and CMV serostatus were collected together with the repertoire data. Because of strong linkage in the cohort, roughly 5 DR-DQ haplotypes were treated as single units for association and clustering. An earlier analysis of roughly 600 of the donors used high-throughput TCR beta sequencing to judge whether each TCR beta V gene segment behaved as functional or pseudogenic. The study was designed to test whether signatures of past pathogen exposure could be identified by cataloging public T cell receptors. The T cell repertoires of several hundred subjects were profiled by immunosequencing and related to cytomegalovirus serostatus. The study combined high-throughput TCR immunosequencing, statistical association of individual TCRs with disease status, and machine learning to predict cytomegalovirus infection status. All discovery cohort repertoires had been generated on a single sequencing platform. A later analysis re-analyzed previously published TCR beta repertoires from about 730 donors and added high-resolution HLA genotyping to study TCR occurrence patterns. Of the roughly 390 genotyped donors, over 80% were placed in the genetic ancestry cluster associated with self-reported Caucasian donors. A later genetic analysis used genome-wide SNP genotypes for about 65% of the 666 donors, treating that subset as a discovery cohort. Besides the first cohort of under 700 subjects, a separate validation cohort made up of over a hundred different subjects was used. The investigation overall reported the following: Most CMV-associated TCR beta chains appeared to be HLA-restricted in a later analysis, and the HLA associations seemed to be driven largely by CMV exposure. The study gave a list of 150 to 200 TCR beta chains associated with cytomegalovirus. Because the 87-base-pair reads could not distinguish some IMGT-functional V segments, including TRBV6-2 and TRBV6-3, those segments were excluded. When HLA alleles, especially DR and DQ, strongly co-occurred, TCR associations were difficult to assign to individual alleles. Several of the top co-occurrence clusters appeared to be linked to parvovirus B19, influenza, CMV and Epstein-Barr virus, according to a later analysis. In vitro tests confirmed that a few of the cytomegalovirus-associated TCR beta chains recognize cytomegalovirus antigens. A cluster of highly shared sequence variants was judged likely to represent a technical artifact of the sequencing pipeline. Most TCR sequences were seen in very few donors, while some public TCRs were found in many individuals. A later genetic analysis associated a missense DCLRE1C variant with V-gene and J-gene trimming of TCR beta chains, and an independent cohort replicated the association. HLA typing was unavailable for some donors at each locus, so association tests used only the typed subset. Specific HLA alleles were associated with 15,000 to 20,000 TCR beta sequences at a false discovery rate of 0.05 in a later analysis. This cohort had only TCR beta chains sequenced, and the lack of alpha or paired-chain data limited which features could be detected. According to the authors, the approach could potentially be generalized to other disease states and immunological phenotypes. Some 16 rarely observed V segments, including chromosome 9 orphons, were excluded from the earlier analysis of approximately 500 of the donors because counts were too low. Correlated functional status among segregating V segments might reflect linkage disequilibrium, but an unknown experimental factor could not be ruled out. According to a later genetic analysis, donors in an Asian-associated ancestry cluster had fewer N-insertions in productive TCRs than the approximately 700-donor mean. In a later analysis, HLA-associated TCR beta chains were found to be more clonally expanded and to have lower generation probabilities than equally common non-associated chains. A further reported finding was that TCR beta sequences accurately predicted the HLA-A and HLA-B alleles for most subjects in the first cohort. The only immune exposure information available for the cohort was CMV serostatus. Sequencing depth was assumed to be roughly uniform across donors in the presence/absence analyses, though that assumption may not hold. A later analysis found that TCR association rates varied across HLA loci, with DRB1 alleles showing the most associated TCRs and HLA-C alleles the fewest. In an earlier analysis of about 600 of the donors, most TCR beta V segments appeared in productive rearrangements about 90% or about 30% of the time, broadly matching IMGT annotations. In both the original and validation cohorts, the classifier was reported to diagnose cytomegalovirus status with high specificity and sensitivity.

V trim: 2 bases; J trim: 0 bases; unmatched bases: 10. The CDR3 starts with the cysteine, ends with the phenylalanine, and has 18 residues. The CDR3 DNA has 54 bases and is translated from base 1. The germline V gene supplies CDR1 LGHNA and CDR2 YNFKEQ. Libraries were prepared through the immunoSEQ multiplex PCR assay. For the multiplex PCR, a mixture combining 60 forward primers for TCR Vbeta segments and 13 reverse primers for TCR Jbeta segments was used. The CDR3 region of rearranged TCR beta genes was amplified from genomic DNA with a multiplex PCR assay. Amplified TCR beta libraries were sequenced as 87-base-pair reads on the Illumina HiSeq System. The paper's processing steps were these. A later analysis tallied some 79 million unique TCR beta chains across the 666 repertoires, and approximately 9.9 million of those chains were shared by two or more donors. To remove PCR and sequencing errors, raw reads were error-corrected and collapsed into unique sequences using a nearest-neighbor algorithm that merged closely related sequences. CDR3 sequences were aligned to IMGT reference sequences to assign V, D and J gene segments. For a sequence to be retained, a match of at least six nucleotides was required to both a V gene segment and a J gene segment. A rearrangement counted as productive if the CDR3 had no stop codons and remained in frame with V and J, and every other rearrangement counted as non-productive. CDR3 was defined by IMGT convention, running from the second conserved V-encoded cysteine to the conserved J-encoded phenylalanine. The earlier analysis of fewer than 750 of the donors excluded sequences that lacked an unambiguous match to a single V gene segment. In an earlier analysis of about 590 of the donors, a V segment was called functional when productive rearrangements were above 56.7%, and segregating when the standard deviation between donors exceeded 5%. To diagnose cytomegalovirus status from the catalog of TCR beta chain sequences, a statistical classification framework was built. V and J gene assignment, in a later analysis, came from comparing TCR nucleotide sequences with IMGT/GENE-DB human TR gene sequences. In a later analysis, CDR3 sequences and most-parsimonious VDJ recombination scenarios were assigned using the TCRdist pipeline. A later analysis defined each TCR beta chain by its CDR3 amino acid sequence plus V-gene family, and excluded reads lacking a unique V-gene family. In a later analysis, around 600 highly shared, low-generation-probability nucleotide sequences were removed to address suspected cross-contamination and a sequencing artifact. In a later analysis, a clonal expansion index for each public chain was calculated from normalized within-repertoire ranks of inferred template counts. In a later analysis, generation probabilities were computed with a VDJ recombination model fitted to out-of-frame rearrangements, and the resulting probabilities were checked against IGoR. Hypergeometric tests were used in a later analysis to score TCR-TCR, TCR-HLA and TCR-CMV co-occurrence, with a repertoire-size bias correction applied to the TCR pairs. False discovery rates were estimated in a later analysis by permuting HLA or CMV assignments 20 times. In a later analysis, co-occurring TCRs were grouped with DBSCAN, and TCRdist sequence similarity was added when clustering was performed within HLA-allele-positive subsets. Co-occurrence clustering excluded repertoires with fewer than 30,000 or more than 120,000 public chains, plus five with anomalous nucleotide sharing. Drawn from immuneACCESS, this table holds only the in-frame rearrangements with V and J called that TCRdb kept. Clones are partly lost; checked studies trace under half to an unresolved V gene and leave the rest unexplained. The V and J calls and the clone size are those of that table, but D and trimming were determined from the DNA. The table for this sample lists 150,000 to 200,000 clones; 55% to 65% of them were counted only once. The top ten constitute roughly 2.9% of the sample.

Comments on this clone: Which antigen it targets is not known. Base qualities were left out, and no much larger clone turns up one base away.

The cohort consisted of 600 or so healthy bone marrow donors. At the time of sampling, all cohort members were nominally healthy, though unrecorded immune exposures were likely present. The donor was CMV seronegative and was included in the group of a few hundred seronegative cohort members. A peripheral blood sample was provided by each donor, and peripheral blood mononuclear cells were used for TCR beta sequencing. The Qiagen DNeasy Blood Extraction Kit was used to extract genomic DNA from the blood cell samples. The sequenced sample consisted of PBMCs. The TCR sequence derives from a man between 40 and 49 years old in good health and CMV-seronegative. The chain was built from TRBV4-2 and TRBJ2-1; 7 nucleotides in the junction match TRBD1. The nucleotides read TGTGCCAGCAGCCAACTTCAACAGGGGTCTAGCTCCTACAATGAGCAGTTCTTC. It translates to CASSQLQQGSSSYNEQFF.